The text below deals with one T cell receptor (beta chain). The germline V gene encodes CDR1 WSHSY and CDR2 SAAADI. The CDR3 length is 13 residues. V gave up 5 bases and J gave up 6 bases; unmatched junction bases: 3. The data belong to a study of blood T cell repertoires in COVID-19. Here immunoSEQ multiplex PCR was the method, and the copy in TCRdb shows in-frame clones only, minus some. Here the sample spans around 94,000 clones, 84% being singletons. Sequenced: peripheral blood. This receptor was taken from a man aged 40-55 years with active or convalescent COVID-19. The chain recombines TRBV10-2 with TRBJ1-5; 8 bases align to TRBD1. The CDR3 reads CASSPGGTQPQHF. The CDR3 nucleotides read TGCGCCAGCAGTCCAGGGGGCACTCAGCCCCAGCATTTT.